Below are 7 T cell receptor beta chains sequenced from a single sample in a study of blood T cell repertoires in COVID-19. Method: immunoSEQ multiplex PCR; TCRdb's copy keeps in-frame clones and lacks some. This sample has some 250,000 clones, with roughly 80% found just once. The sequenced sample consisted of peripheral blood. The receptors here all came from a woman of 80 years or more with acute or convalescent COVID-19.

V gene TRBV25-1 combines with J gene TRBJ2-7; a possible D gene is TRBD2 (6 bases). This CDR3 comprises 13 residues. Between the trimmed V and J ends, which lost 6 bases and 5 bases, there was a span of 14 bases. Germline V lookup: CDR1 MGHDK, CDR2 SYGVNS. CDR3 DNA sequence: TGTGCCAGCAGCCTCGGGGGAGGAAACGAGCAGTACTTC. Translated, it gives CASSLGGGNEQYF.

The J gene is TRBJ2-3, the V gene TRBV2; D is perhaps TRBD1 (7 bases). CDR3 length: 14 residues. The V and J ends lost 6 bases and 0 bases respectively, with 10 bases between them. The V gene's germline CDR1 is SNHLY and CDR2 FYNNEI. The CDR3 DNA reads TGTGCCAGCAGCGCGGGACAGAGCACAGATACGCAGTATTTT. This translates into CASSAGQSTDTQYF.

The V gene is TRBV7-2, the J gene TRBJ2-7; 11 nucleotides align to TRBD2. V was pared by 8 bases and J by 0 bases, with 6 bases of the junction left unmatched. Germline V lookup: CDR1 SGHTA, CDR2 FQGNSA. The CDR3 spans 15 residues. The CDR3 DNA sequence: TGTGCCAGCGCTCTAGCGGGGGGTTCCTCCTACGAGCAGTACTTC. Translating gives CASALAGGSSYEQYF.

This chain uses TRBV5-1 with TRBJ1-2; TRBD1 matches at 9 bases. Germline CDR1 is SGHRS and CDR2 is YFSETQ. Trimming removed 2 bases from V and 6 bases from J; junction bases left unmatched: 5. The CDR3 runs to 14 residues. The CDR3: CASSFSWTGDGYTF. The CDR3 nucleotides read TGCGCCAGCAGCTTCTCCTGGACAGGGGATGGCTACACCTTC.

The V call is TRBV19, the J call TRBJ1-5; 11 bases are shared with TRBD1. Losses at the gene ends were 3 bases for V and 0 bases for J; bases not matched to a gene: 10. The germline CDR1 and CDR2 sequences are LNHDA and SQIVND (reference sequence). The CDR3 runs 19 residues. The CDR3 DNA sequence: TGTGCCAGTAGTATTGGTTTGGGACAGGGGGATGTTAGCAATCAGCCCCAGCATTTT. This sequence encodes CASSIGLGQGDVSNQPQHF.

The chain links TRBV3-1 (or the pseudogene TRBV3-2) to TRBJ2-3, with 8 bases identical to TRBD2. CDR1 is LGHDT, CDR2 YNNKEL, per germline (reference sequence). The V segment lost 4 bases and the J segment 5 bases; nucleotides outside the gene matches: 8. The CDR3 runs to 15 residues. This chain's CDR3 is CASSLSGVLIDTQYF. In nucleotides, the CDR3 is TGTGCCAGCAGCCTTAGCGGGGTCTTGATAGATACGCAGTATTTT.

The V and J genes are TRBV6-5 and TRBJ2-2; no definite D call. CDR3 size: 15 residues. Germline CDR1 reads MNHEY; CDR2 reads SVGAGI. The V gene lost 5 bases and the J gene lost 2 bases, with 12 bases spanning the gap. CDR3 sequence reads: CASSTGFPNTGELFF. The CDR3 coding sequence is TGTGCCAGCAGTACCGGGTTCCCAAACACCGGGGAGCTGTTTTTT.